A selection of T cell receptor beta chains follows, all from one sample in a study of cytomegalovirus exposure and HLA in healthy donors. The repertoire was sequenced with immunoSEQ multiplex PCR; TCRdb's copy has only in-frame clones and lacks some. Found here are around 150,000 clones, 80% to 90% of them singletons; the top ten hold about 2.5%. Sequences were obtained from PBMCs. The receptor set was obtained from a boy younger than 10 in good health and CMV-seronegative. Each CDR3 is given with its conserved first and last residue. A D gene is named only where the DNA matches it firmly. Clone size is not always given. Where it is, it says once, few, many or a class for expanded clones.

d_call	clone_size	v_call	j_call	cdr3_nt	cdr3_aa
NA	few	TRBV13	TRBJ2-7	TGTGCCAGCAGCCAATTCAGGGTCTCCCAATCCTACGAGCAGTACTTC	CASSQFRVSQSYEQYF
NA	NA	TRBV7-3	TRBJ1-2	TGTGCCAGCAGCCCAAACGGGGGGGATATCTATGGCTACACCTTC	CASSPNGGDIYGYTF
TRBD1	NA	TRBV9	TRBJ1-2	TGTGCCAGCAGCGGGTGGACAGGGCCTGAAAACTATGGCTACACCTTC	CASSGWTGPENYGYTF
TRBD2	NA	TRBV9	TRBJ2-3	TGTGCCAGCAGCGTAGATCCGGCGGGGGGCCACGATACGCAGTATTTT	CASSVDPAGGHDTQYF
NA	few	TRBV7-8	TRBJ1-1	TGTGCCAGCAGCCTATGGGCGGGGACGAACACTGAAGCTTTCTTT	CASSLWAGTNTEAFF
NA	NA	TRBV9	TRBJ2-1	TGTGCCAGCAGCGCGTTTGGAGTGGAGCAGTTCTTC	CASSAFGVEQFF
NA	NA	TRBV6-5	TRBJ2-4	TGTGCCAGCAGATTACTGGGACTAGCCAAAAACATTCAGTACTTC	CASRLLGLAKNIQYF
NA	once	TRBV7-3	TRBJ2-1	TGTGCCAGCAGCTTAGGAGTCTTCGGCTACAATGAGCAGTTCTTC	CASSLGVFGYNEQFF
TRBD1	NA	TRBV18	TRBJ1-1	TGTGCCAGCTCACCAGGACAGGGAGTGGGCACTGAAGCTTTCTTT	CASSPGQGVGTEAFF
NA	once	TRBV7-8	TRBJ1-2	TGTGCCAGCAAAAATCGGGGGTTTGGCGGCTACACCTTC	CASKNRGFGGYTF
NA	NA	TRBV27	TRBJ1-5	TGTGCCAGCAGTCCAATACCAGATCAGCCCCAGCATTTT	CASSPIPDQPQHF
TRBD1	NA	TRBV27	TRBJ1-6	TGTGCCAGCAGTTTATCCGCGGTATCTCAGGGGGGAAAAGGCCGGCTCCACTTT	CASSLSAVSQGGKGRLHF
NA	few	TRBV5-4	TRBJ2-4	TGTGCCAGCAGCGAGCCAGGATCATCCAAAAACATTCAGTACTTC	CASSEPGSSKNIQYF
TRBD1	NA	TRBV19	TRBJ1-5	TGTGCCAGTAACAGGGGAAATAGCAATCAGCCCCAGCATTTT	CASNRGNSNQPQHF
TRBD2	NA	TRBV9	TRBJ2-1	TGTGCCAGCAGCGTGGGACTAGCGAGCTACAATGAGCAGTTCTTC	CASSVGLASYNEQFF
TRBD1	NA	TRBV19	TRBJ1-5	TGTGCCAGTAGTATAATTCGGGACAGATACAATCAGCCCCAGCATTTT	CASSIIRDRYNQPQHF
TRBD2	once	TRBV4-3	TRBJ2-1	TGCGCCAGCAGCCAAGATGGACTCGGGACTAGCGGTGCAGAGCAGTTCTTC	CASSQDGLGTSGAEQFF
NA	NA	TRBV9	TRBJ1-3	TGTGCCAGCAGCGTGAGACCTAGCTCTGGAAACACCATATATTTT	CASSVRPSSGNTIYF
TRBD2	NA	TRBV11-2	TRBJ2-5	TGTGCCAGCAGCTTATTCCGGTTAGCGGGCCAGCAGACCCAGTACTTC	CASSLFRLAGQQTQYF
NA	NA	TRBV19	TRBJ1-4	TGTGCCAGTAGTATAGGTGCAGGTCAGGATGAAAAACTGTTTTTT	CASSIGAGQDEKLFF
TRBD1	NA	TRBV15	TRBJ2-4	TGTGCCACCAGCAGGGACGGTGACAGGGAGTGGACCAAAAACATTCAGTACTTC	CATSRDGDREWTKNIQYF
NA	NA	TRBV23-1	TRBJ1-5	TGCGCCAGCAGCTTTCTAGAGAATCAGCCCCAGCATTTT	CASSFLENQPQHF
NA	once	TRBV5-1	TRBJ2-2	TGCGCCAGCAGCTTGTCCCCCACAGCGAACACCGGGGAGCTGTTTTTT	CASSLSPTANTGELFF
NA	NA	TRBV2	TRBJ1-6	TGTGCCAGCAACAGGGACAATTCACCCCTCCACTTT	CASNRDNSPLHF
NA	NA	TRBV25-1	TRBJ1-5	TGTGCCAGCAGTGGACTTGGGAGCAATCAGCCCCAGCATTTT	CASSGLGSNQPQHF
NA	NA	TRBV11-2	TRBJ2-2	TGTGCCAGCGCTGTAGCCGGGGAGCTGTTTTTT	CASAVAGELFF
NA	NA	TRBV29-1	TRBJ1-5	TGCAGCGTTGAGACAGGTGGAGATCAGCCCCAGCATTTT	CSVETGGDQPQHF
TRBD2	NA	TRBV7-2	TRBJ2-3	TGTGCCAGCAGCTTGGTAGGAAGCACTAGCGGGGGGTCAGATACGCAGTATTTT	CASSLVGSTSGGSDTQYF
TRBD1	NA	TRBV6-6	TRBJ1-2	TGTGCCAGCACAAGAGGGGGGGGACAGGGAAACTATGGCTACACCTTC	CASTRGGGQGNYGYTF
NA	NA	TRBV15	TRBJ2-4	TGTGCCACCAGCAGAGACCGGGACACACTCGCCCCCATTCAGTACTTC	CATSRDRDTLAPIQYF